This passage covers 21 T cell receptor beta chains from one sample sequenced in a study of response to subunit inactivated influenza vaccine. TCRdb analysed the RT-PCR reads with MiXCR anew, one entry per CDR3 protein. The table has some 550,000 distinct CDR3 sequences, under 30% seen once; the top ten hold roughly 2.8%. This sample was shared with a second study, whose subject was T cells expressing NK-cell markers. That paper notes: Scientists made TCR beta cDNA using 5'RACE template switching with UMIs.

The sample was CD4+ T cells sorted from PBMCs, taken less than 13 days after vaccination. The receptor set was obtained from a man between 45 and 60 years old who received an inactivated influenza vaccine.

This clonotype appeared once. The chain links TRBV6-5 to TRBJ1-5; D is unresolved. This CDR3 is built from 16 residues. Trimming took 0 bases from V and 4 from J, leaving 13 bases between them. Per germline, CDR1 MNHEY and CDR2 SVGAGI. CDR3 residues: CASSYSTGVLNQPQHF. The CDR3 DNA is TGTGCCAGCAGTTACTCAACGGGAGTCCTTAATCAGCCCCAGCATTTT.

This rearrangement joins TRBV20-1 to TRBJ2-1; D possibly corresponds to TRBD2 (6 bases). CDR1 is DFQATT, CDR2 SNEGSKA, per germline (reference sequence). Trimming shortened V by 6 bases and J by 3 bases, and 18 bases separated the two germline ends. The CDR3 length is 15 residues. In DNA form, the CDR3 reads TGCAGTGCCCCTGGACTACCGAAAAACTACAATGAGCAGTTCTTC. It codes for CSAPGLPKNYNEQFF.

In this sample, this clonotype turned up many times. The gene calls are TRBV4-3 and TRBJ2-7, with 9 bases lining up with TRBD2. The CDR3 is 16 residues long. Germline CDR1 is LGHNA and CDR2 is YSLEER. Losses at the gene ends were 0 bases for V and 4 bases for J; bases not matched to a gene: 7. The CDR3 loop reads CASSQDSRLAGYEQYF. DNA of the CDR3: TGCGCCAGCAGCCAAGATAGTCGGCTAGCGGGGTACGAGCAGTACTTC.

This clonotype has a handful of counts. The J gene is TRBJ2-7, the V gene TRBV29-1, with 8 bases lining up with TRBD2. J lost 1 base, V lost 6 bases, and 8 bases had no gene match. Per the germline V gene, CDR1 is SQVTM and CDR2 is ANQGSEA. CDR3 size: 14 residues. This CDR3 is CSVRGTSGSYEQYF. The CDR3 DNA reads TGCAGCGTCCGAGGCACTAGCGGATCCTACGAGCAGTACTTC.

The chain links TRBV7-2 to TRBJ2-2, with D uncertain. The CDR3 runs to 14 residues. Germline V CDR1 and CDR2: SGHTA, FQGNSA. V lost 4 bases and J lost 7, with 13 bases in between. CDR3 nucleotide sequence: TGTGCCAGCAGCTCGCAAGGGAAAATCGGGGAGCTGTTTTTT. Residues: CASSSQGKIGELFF.

This clonotype has more than one count but fewer than ten. The chain joins TRBV18 to TRBJ2-1; 12 positions match TRBD2. The ends lost 6 bases at V and 0 bases at J; junction bases unmatched: 9. Germline CDR1 KGHSH, CDR2 LQKENI. The CDR3 totals 18 residues. CDR3 amino acids: CASSTLTSGGSSYNEQFF. CDR3 DNA: TGTGCCAGCTCGACATTGACTAGCGGGGGATCCTCCTACAATGAGCAGTTCTTC.

In its sample, this clonotype was seen a few times. The J gene is TRBJ1-4, the V gene TRBV20-1, with D unresolved. V shed 5 bases and J shed 8 bases, with 12 bases lying between them. The CDR3 contains 12 residues. Germline CDR1 is DFQATT and CDR2 is SNEGSKA (reference sequence). CDR3 sequence (DNA): TGCAGTGCTGGACGGGAGGCAGAAAAACTGTTTTTT. Its translation is CSAGREAEKLFF.

The chain employs TRBV7-6 and TRBJ1-4; 8 nucleotides agree with TRBD1. J was trimmed by 12 bases and V by 4 bases; bases with no gene match: 7. The CDR3 is made up of 13 amino acids. From germline, CDR1 is SGHVS and CDR2 FNYEAQ. The CDR3 DNA sequence: TGTGCCAGCAGCTCATCCAGGGGGCTAGAACTGTTTTTT. Translated: CASSSSRGLELFF. The full variable domain, its missing parts supplied by reference TRBV7-6 and TRBJ1-4, is GAGVSQSPRYKVTKRGQDVALRCDPISGHVSLYWYRQALGQGPEFLTYFNYEAQQDKSGLPNDRFSAERPEGSISTLTIQRTEQRDSAMYRCASSSSRGLELFFGSGTQLSVL.

In this sample, this clonotype turned up a few times. The chain uses TRBV11-1 and TRBJ2-3; 9 positions agree with TRBD1. V trimming: 5 bases; J trimming: 4 bases; junction bases outside the gene matches: 13. The germline V gene has CDR1 SGHAT and CDR2 FQDESV (reference sequence). This CDR3 contains 17 residues. The CDR3 coding sequence is TGTGCCAGCAGCCCGATGACGGGACAGGGAAATTCAGATACGCAGTATTTT. This codes for CASSPMTGQGNSDTQYF.

This clonotype came up a few times. The V call is TRBV10-3, the J call TRBJ2-2, with TRBD2 identical over 11 bases. J gave up 5 bases and V 4 bases, and 0 bases lay outside the gene matches. Germline V gene lookup returns CDR1 ENHRY and CDR2 SYGVKD. The CDR3 length is 14 residues. This CDR3 reads CAISGTSGTGELFF. In nucleotides, the CDR3 is TGTGCCATCAGTGGGACTAGCGGGACCGGGGAGCTGTTTTTT.

The rearrangement uses TRBV6-4 and TRBJ2-3, with D perhaps TRBD1 (5 bases). V was shortened by 0 bases and J by 2 bases, with 9 bases between the two germline ends. The CDR3 runs to 15 residues. Germline CDR1 MRHNA, CDR2 SNTAGT. CDR3 sequence reads: CASSDSVRATDTQYF. CDR3 DNA: TGTGCCAGCAGTGACTCTGTCAGGGCCACAGATACGCAGTATTTT.

Only a few counts were recorded for this clonotype. The V and J genes are TRBV6-1 and TRBJ2-2, with 10 bases matching TRBD2. The germline CDR1 and CDR2 sequences are MNHNS and SASEGT. V was clipped by 6 bases and J by 6 bases; unmatched bases: 10. CDR3 size: 16 residues. This chain's CDR3 is CASSLARLAGPGELFF. The DNA of the CDR3 is TGTGCCAGCAGCCTAGCCCGACTAGCGGGCCCCGGGGAGCTGTTTTTT.

This clonotype was detected a few times. CDR3 residues: CASRRVPRTGVGNTIYF. Here the CDR3 DNA reads TGTGCCAGCAGACGAGTGCCCCGAACAGGGGTTGGAAACACCATATATTTT. The V call is TRBV11-2, the J call TRBJ1-3, with TRBD1 matching 7 bases. CDR3 size: 17 residues. Germline assignment: CDR1 SGHAT and CDR2 FQNNGV. Trimming took 6 bases from V and 3 from J; bases not matched to a gene: 14.

The J gene is TRBJ1-5, the V gene TRBV4-3; D call uncertain. The CDR3 is 16 residues long. Germline values: CDR1 LGHNA, CDR2 YSLEER. V was clipped by 0 bases and J by 6 bases, with 15 bases between them. CDR3 protein: CASSQDAPEPIQPQHF. The CDR3 DNA reads TGCGCCAGCAGCCAAGATGCCCCGGAACCCATTCAGCCCCAGCATTTT.

The chain is built from TRBV20-1 and TRBJ2-1, with D perhaps matching TRBD1 (5 bases). V lost 3 bases to trimming and J lost 1 base, with 7 bases between them. The germline V gene encodes CDR1 DFQATT and CDR2 SNEGSKA (reference sequence). The CDR3 has 13 residues. The CDR3 loop is CSARYRSYNEQFF. CDR3 bases: TGCAGTGCTAGGTACAGGTCCTACAATGAGCAGTTCTTC.

This clonotype was seen repeatedly, ten times or more. The junction departs from the called germline gene at one end, perhaps through a read error. The V gene is TRBV12-3 or TRBV12-4, the J gene TRBJ1-2; TRBD1 agrees at 9 bases. This CDR3 spans 13 amino acids. The CDR3 sequence: CASSPGQGYGYTF. CDR3 in DNA: TGCGCCAGCAGCCCGGGACAGGGCTATGGCTACACCTTC.

The sample holds a few counts of this clonotype. The chain employs TRBV4-3 and TRBJ1-4; 9 bases are a match to TRBD1. CDR3 length: 15 amino acids. V shed 0 bases and J 8 bases; nucleotides not matched to a gene: 4. Germline values: CDR1 LGHNA, CDR2 YSLEER. The DNA for the CDR3 is TGCGCCAGCAGCCAAGATGGGGGACAGGGCGAAAAACTGTTTTTT. Its translation is CASSQDGGQGEKLFF.

There are a few counts of this clonotype. The V and J genes are TRBV5-1 and TRBJ2-2; D remains unclear. Trimming pared 0 bases from V and 4 bases from J, leaving 10 bases between. This CDR3 region has 15 residues. Germline V gene data show CDR1 as SGHRS and CDR2 as YFSETQ. The CDR3 DNA follows: TGCGCCAGCAGCTTGGGAGAGTCGGGCACCGGGGAGCTGTTTTTT. As protein: CASSLGESGTGELFF.

The chain combines TRBV10-3 with TRBJ1-2; D possibly corresponds to TRBD1 (5 bases). This CDR3 has 13 amino acids. The germline V gene encodes CDR1 ENHRY and CDR2 SYGVKD. V was clipped by 4 bases and J by 5 bases, with 11 bases between them. DNA for the CDR3: TGTGCCATCAGTGGGCCTGACAGATATGGCTACACCTTC. Translating it yields CAISGPDRYGYTF.

This clonotype has more than one count but fewer than ten. V usage is TRBV6-1 and J usage is TRBJ1-3; the D is unclear. The V gene's germline CDR1 is MNHNS and CDR2 SASEGT. Trimming stripped 6 bases from V and 0 bases from J, with 12 bases between. The CDR3 is 15 residues long. CDR3 coding DNA: TGTGCCAGCAGCCCTGCCGGATCCTCTGGAAACACCATATATTTT. Its protein is CASSPAGSSGNTIYF.

V and J are TRBV20-1 and TRBJ1-1; 10 bases align to TRBD1. CDR1 is DFQATT and CDR2 is SNEGSKA in the germline V gene (reference sequence). CDR3 length equals 15 residues. Germline trimming cut 2 bases from V and 6 bases from J; bases unmatched to any gene: 9. The CDR3 bases are TGCAGTGCTAGAAATCCTGGGACAGGGGCGTCTGAAGCTTTCTTT. This gives the protein CSARNPGTGASEAFF.